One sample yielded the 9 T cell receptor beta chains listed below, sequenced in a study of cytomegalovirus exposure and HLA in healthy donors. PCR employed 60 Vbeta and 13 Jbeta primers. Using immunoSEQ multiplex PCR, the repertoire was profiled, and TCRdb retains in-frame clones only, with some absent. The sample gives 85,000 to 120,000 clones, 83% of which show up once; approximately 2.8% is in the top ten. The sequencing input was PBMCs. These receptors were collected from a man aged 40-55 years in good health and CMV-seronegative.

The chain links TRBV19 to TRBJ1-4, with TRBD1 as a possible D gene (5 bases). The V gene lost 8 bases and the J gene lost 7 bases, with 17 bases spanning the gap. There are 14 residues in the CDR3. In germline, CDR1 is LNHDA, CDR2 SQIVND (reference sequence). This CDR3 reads CASSRQTLGEKLFF. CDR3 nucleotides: TGTGCCAGTTCAAGACAGACCCTCGGTGAAAAACTGTTTTTT.

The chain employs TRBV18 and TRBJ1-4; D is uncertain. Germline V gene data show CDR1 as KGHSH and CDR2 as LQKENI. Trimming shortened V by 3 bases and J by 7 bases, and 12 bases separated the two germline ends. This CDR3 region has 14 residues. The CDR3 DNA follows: TGTGCCAGCTCACCGTCGGTGTTTGGTGAAAAACTGTTTTTT. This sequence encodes CASSPSVFGEKLFF.

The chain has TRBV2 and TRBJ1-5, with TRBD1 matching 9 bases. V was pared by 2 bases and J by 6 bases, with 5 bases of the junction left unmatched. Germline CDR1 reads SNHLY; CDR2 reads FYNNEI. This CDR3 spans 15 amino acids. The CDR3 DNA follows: TGTGCCAGCAGTGAAACACAGGGGGCTAGTCAGCCCCAGCATTTT. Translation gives CASSETQGASQPQHF.

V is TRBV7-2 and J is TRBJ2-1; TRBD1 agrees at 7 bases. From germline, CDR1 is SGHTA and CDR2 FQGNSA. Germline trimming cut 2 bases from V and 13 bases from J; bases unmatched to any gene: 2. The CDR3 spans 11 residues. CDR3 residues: CASSLRDRQFF. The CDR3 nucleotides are TGTGCCAGCAGCTTAAGGGACAGACAGTTCTTC.

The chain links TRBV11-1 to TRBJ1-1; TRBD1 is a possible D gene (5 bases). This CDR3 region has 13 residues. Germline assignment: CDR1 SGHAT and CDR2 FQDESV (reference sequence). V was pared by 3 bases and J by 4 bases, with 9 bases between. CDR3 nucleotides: TGTGCCAGCAGCTTTGGCGGGGCCACTGAAGCTTTCTTT. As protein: CASSFGGATEAFF.

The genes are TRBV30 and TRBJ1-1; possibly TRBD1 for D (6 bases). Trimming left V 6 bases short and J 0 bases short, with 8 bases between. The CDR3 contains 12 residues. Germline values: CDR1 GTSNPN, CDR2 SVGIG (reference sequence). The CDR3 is CACGQLNTEAFF. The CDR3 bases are TGTGCCTGCGGACAGCTGAACACTGAAGCTTTCTTT.

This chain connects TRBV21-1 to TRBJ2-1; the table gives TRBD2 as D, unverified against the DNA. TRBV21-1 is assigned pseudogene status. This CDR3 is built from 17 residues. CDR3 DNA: TGTGCCAGCAGCAAAACCGGGACTAGCGGGGGGGGAAATGAGCAGTTCTTC. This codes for CASSKTGTSGGGNEQFF.

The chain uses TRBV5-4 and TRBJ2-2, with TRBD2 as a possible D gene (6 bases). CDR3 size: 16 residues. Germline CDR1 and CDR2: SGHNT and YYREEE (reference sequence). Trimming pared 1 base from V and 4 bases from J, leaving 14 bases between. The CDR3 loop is CASSLSLGGGTGELFF. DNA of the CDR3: TGTGCCAGCAGCTTGTCCCTTGGGGGAGGCACCGGGGAGCTGTTTTTT.

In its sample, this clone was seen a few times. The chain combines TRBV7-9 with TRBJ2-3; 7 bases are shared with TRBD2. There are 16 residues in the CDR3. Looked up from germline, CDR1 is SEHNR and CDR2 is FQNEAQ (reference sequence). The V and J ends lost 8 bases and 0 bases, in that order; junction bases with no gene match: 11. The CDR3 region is CASSTPPGGSTDTQYF. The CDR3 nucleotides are TGTGCCAGCTCCACCCCTCCGGGGGGAAGCACAGATACGCAGTATTTT.